This T cell receptor (beta chain) was retrieved from a study of OX40 agonist ivuxolimab in advanced cancers. Whole-study context: Patients received ivuxolimab, an agonistic anti-OX40 (CD134) antibody.

Produced via immunoSEQ multiplex PCR; TCRdb's table is partial and in-frame only. The sample consists of about 29,000 clones, nearly 95% of them appearing once. This CDR3 comprises 13 residues. Trimming shortened V by 8 bases and J by 5 bases, and 14 bases separated the two germline ends. Germline values: CDR1 LNHDA, CDR2 SQIVND (reference sequence). The sample holds one count of this clone. As yet, its antigen is unknown. Study results and caveats: Expanded clones belonging to CD8+ T cells outnumbered, on average, those of CD4+.

The receptor comes from an adult with an advanced solid tumor such as melanoma, head and neck, liver or kidney cancer. The chain carries TRBV19 and TRBJ2-3; weak D call: TRBD2 (5 bases). The input for sequencing was CD4+ or CD8+ T cells sorted from blood, taken in a trial of the OX40 agonist ivuxolimab. The CDR3 here is CASVRESGDTQYF. The CDR3 DNA is TGTGCCAGTGTGAGGGAGTCCGGAGATACGCAGTATTTT.